Below, one TCR beta chain is given with its context. A single base separates this from a much larger clone, so it may be a read error. Different DNA sequences within this sample yield the same CDR3. This sample stems from a study of technical replicates of blood from a few donors. This table comes from immunoSEQ multiplex PCR, and its TCRdb copy is limited to in-frame clones, with some not included. Of more than 45,000 clones in the sample, 90% to 95% were seen once. Sequenced sample: PBMCs. This TCR came from a human donor in good health. Some clones in this sample may be carry-over from other donors' samples.

Here the CDR3 reads CASSIGGGTEAFF. CDR3 sequence (DNA): TGTGCCAGTAGTATTGGGGGAGGCACTGAAGCTTTCTTT. This chain joins TRBV19 and TRBJ1-1, with a possible D match to TRBD1 (5 bases). From germline, CDR1 is LNHDA and CDR2 SQIVND (reference sequence). With 3 bases removed from V and 4 bases from J, the gap between germline ends came to 9 bases. The CDR3 is 13 residues long.